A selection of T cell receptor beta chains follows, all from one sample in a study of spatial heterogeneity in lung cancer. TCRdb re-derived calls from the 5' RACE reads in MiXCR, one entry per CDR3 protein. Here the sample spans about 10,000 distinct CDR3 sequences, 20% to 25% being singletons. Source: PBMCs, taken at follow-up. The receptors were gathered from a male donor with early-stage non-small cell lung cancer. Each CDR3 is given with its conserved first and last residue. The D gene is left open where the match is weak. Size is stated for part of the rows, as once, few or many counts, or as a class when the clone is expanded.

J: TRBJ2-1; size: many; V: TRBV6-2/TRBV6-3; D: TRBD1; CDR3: CASSRNRGGEQFF; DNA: TGTGCCAGCAGCCGAAACAGGGGCGGTGAGCAGTTCTTC
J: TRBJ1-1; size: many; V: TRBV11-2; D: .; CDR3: CASSLEGNTEAFF; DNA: TGTGCCAGCAGCTTAGAAGGGAACACTGAAGCTTTCTTT
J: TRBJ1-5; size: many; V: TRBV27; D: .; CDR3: CASSLAPGQPQHF; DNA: TGTGCCAGCAGTCTGGCCCCCGGTCAGCCCCAGCATTTT
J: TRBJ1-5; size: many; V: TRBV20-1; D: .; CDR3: CSARAQEGLSNQPQHF; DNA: TGCAGTGCTAGAGCGCAGGAGGGGCTTAGCAATCAGCCCCAGCATTTT
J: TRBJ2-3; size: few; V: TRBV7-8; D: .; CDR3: CASSWDPSTDTQYF; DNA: TGTGCCAGCAGCTGGGATCCTAGCACAGATACGCAGTATTTT
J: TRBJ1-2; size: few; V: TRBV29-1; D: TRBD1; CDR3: CSAGQGGGYGYTF; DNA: TGCAGCGCAGGACAGGGGGGCGGCTATGGCTACACCTTC
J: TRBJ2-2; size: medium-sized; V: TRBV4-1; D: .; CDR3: CASSREGANTGELFF; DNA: TGCGCCAGCAGCAGGGAAGGCGCGAACACCGGGGAGCTGTTTTTT
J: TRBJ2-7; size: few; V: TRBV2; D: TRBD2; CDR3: CASTRGLAGVSYF; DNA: TGTGCCAGCACTAGGGGACTAGCGGGAGTGTCCTACTTC
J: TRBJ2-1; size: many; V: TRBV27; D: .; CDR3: CASSPAMNEQFF; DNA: TGTGCCAGCAGCCCCGCTATGAATGAGCAGTTCTTC
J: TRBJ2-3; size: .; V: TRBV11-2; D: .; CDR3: CASSNPSSRASRDTQYF; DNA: TGTGCCAGCAGCAACCCGTCTTCGAGGGCTAGCAGAGATACGCAGTATTTT
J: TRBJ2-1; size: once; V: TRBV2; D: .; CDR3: CASTEGQVGEQFF; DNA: TGTGCCAGCACGGAGGGGCAAGTCGGTGAGCAGTTCTTC
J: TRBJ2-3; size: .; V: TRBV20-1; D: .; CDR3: CSAPRGTTDTQYF; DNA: TGCAGTGCTCCCAGGGGTACCACAGATACGCAGTATTTT
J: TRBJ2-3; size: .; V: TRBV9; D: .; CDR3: CASSVGPGSYREADTQYF; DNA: TGTGCCAGCAGCGTAGGCCCTGGTAGCTACCGAGAGGCAGATACGCAGTATTTT